Listed here is a single T cell receptor (beta chain). The record originates from a study of tumour-infiltrating T cells in Burkitt lymphoma. The V gene's germline CDR1 is SGHRS and CDR2 YFSETQ. This CDR3 comprises 13 residues. Trimming removed 2 bases from V and 0 bases from J, with 5 bases in between. Measured with immunoSEQ multiplex PCR; TCRdb has only the in-frame clones, and not every one. The sample records about 230 clones, 89% being singletons. Specimen: tumor tissue. V gene TRBV5-1 combines with J gene TRBJ1-1; D remains unclear. This sequence originates from a human donor with Burkitt lymphoma. The CDR3 DNA reads TGCGCCAGCAGCTTTCAGGTGAACACTGAAGCTTTCTTT. Its protein product is CASSFQVNTEAFF.